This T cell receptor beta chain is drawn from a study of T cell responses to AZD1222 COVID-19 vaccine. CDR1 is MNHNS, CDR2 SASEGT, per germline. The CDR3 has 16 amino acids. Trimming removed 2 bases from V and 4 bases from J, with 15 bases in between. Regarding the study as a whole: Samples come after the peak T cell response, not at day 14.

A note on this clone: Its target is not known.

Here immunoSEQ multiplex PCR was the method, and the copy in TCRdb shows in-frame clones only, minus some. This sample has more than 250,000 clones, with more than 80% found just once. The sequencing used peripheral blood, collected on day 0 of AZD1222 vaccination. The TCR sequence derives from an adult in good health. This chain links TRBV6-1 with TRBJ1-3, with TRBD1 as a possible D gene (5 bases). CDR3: CASSENTPGSGNTIYF. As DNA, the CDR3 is TGTGCCAGCAGTGAAAATACCCCAGGGTCAGGAAACACCATATATTTT.